This TCR beta chain originates from a study of post-analysis software for immune sequencing data. The ends lost 6 bases at V and 4 bases at J; junction bases unmatched: 5. The CDR3 runs to 13 residues. Unique molecular identifiers had been added to the TCR beta cDNA libraries. TCRdb used MiXCR to reprocess the PCR reads, holding one entry per CDR3 protein. The table lists about 540,000 distinct CDR3 sequences, 34% of them singletons, with 5% to 6% in the top ten. This clonotype was detected only a few times. What it recognizes is unknown. Notes on the study in general: Patients carried five TRBV segments more frequently than controls did, and TRBV5-6, TRBV5-1 and TRBV20-1 were among them.

This sequence was found in a girl aged 2-17 years with multiple sclerosis. Source material: blood. The chain couples TRBV12-3 or TRBV12-4 to TRBJ1-2; 7 bases line up with TRBD1. The CDR3 DNA reads as TGTGCCAGCAGGGACAGGAGTTTCTATGGCTACACCTTC. Translation gives CASRDRSFYGYTF.